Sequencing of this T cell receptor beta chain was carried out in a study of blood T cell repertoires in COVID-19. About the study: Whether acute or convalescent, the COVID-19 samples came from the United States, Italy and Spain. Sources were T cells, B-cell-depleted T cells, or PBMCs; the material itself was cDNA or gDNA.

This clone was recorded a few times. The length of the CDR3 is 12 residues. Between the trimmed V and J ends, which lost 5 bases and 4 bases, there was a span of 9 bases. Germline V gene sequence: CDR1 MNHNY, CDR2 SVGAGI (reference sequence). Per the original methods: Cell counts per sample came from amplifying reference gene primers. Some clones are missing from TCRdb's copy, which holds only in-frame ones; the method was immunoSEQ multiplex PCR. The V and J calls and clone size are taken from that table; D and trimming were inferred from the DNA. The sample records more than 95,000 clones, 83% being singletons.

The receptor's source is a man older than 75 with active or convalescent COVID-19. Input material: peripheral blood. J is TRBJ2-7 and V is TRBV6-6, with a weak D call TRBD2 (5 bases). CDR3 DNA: TGTGCCAGCAGTACGGACTGGTACGAGCAGTACTTC. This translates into CASSTDWYEQYF.